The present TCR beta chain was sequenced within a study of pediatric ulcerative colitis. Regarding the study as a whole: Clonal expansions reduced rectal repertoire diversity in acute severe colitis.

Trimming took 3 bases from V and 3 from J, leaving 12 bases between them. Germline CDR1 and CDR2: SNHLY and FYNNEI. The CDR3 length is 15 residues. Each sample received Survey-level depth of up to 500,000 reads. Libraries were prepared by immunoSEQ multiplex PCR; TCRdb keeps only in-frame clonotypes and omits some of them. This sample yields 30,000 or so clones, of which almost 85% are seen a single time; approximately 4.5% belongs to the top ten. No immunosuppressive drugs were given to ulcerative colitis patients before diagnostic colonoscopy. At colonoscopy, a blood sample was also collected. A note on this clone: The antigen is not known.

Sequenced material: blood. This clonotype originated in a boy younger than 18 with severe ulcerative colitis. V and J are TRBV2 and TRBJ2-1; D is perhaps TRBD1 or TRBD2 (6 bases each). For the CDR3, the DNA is TGTGCCAGCAGTGAGACGGGGGCCTACTACAATGAGCAGTTCTTC. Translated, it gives CASSETGAYYNEQFF.